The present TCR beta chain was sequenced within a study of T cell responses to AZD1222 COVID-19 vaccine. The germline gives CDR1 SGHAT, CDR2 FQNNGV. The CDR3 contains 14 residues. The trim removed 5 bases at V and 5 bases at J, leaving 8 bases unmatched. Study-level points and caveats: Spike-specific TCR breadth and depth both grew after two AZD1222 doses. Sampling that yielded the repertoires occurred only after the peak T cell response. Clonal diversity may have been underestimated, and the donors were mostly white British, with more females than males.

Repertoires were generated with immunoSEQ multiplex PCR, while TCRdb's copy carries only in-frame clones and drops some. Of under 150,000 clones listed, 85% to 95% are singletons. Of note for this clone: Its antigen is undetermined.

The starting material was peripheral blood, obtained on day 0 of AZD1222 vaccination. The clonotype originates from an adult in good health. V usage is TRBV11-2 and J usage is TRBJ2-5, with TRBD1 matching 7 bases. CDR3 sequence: CASSVGQLGETQYF. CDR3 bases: TGTGCCAGCAGCGTGGGACAGCTTGGGGAGACCCAGTACTTC.